This T cell receptor (beta chain) was observed in a study of cytomegalovirus exposure and HLA in healthy donors (dated by TCRdb to 2017 to 2019). Regarding the study in general: An earlier analysis of roughly 500 of the donors reported 250 to 350 Gb of sequence data and around 110 million unique TCR beta sequences obtained from about 179 million T cells. A later analysis re-examined previously published TCR beta repertoires from hundreds of donors and added high-resolution HLA genotyping to investigate patterns of TCR occurrence. Of the roughly 400 genotyped donors, 81% were placed in the genetic ancestry cluster associated with self-reported Caucasian donors. A separate validation cohort of roughly 130 different subjects was used in addition to the roughly 620-subject first cohort. Roughly 300 gigabases of sequencing data and around 80 million unique TCR sequences made up an early release that covered approximately 700 HLA-typed donors. Among about 390 genotyped donors of the cohort, an average of approximately 240,000 unique TCR beta nucleotide sequences were sequenced per donor, roughly 20% of them non-productive. In a later genetic analysis, genome-wide SNP genotypes for about 65% of the 666 donors were used, and that subset was treated as a discovery cohort. Donor age, sex, ethnicity and CMV serostatus were collected together with the repertoire data. The study profiled the T cell repertoires of 500 to 800 subjects by immunosequencing and related them to cytomegalovirus serostatus. The study combined high-throughput TCR immunosequencing, statistical association of individual TCRs with disease status, and machine learning to predict cytomegalovirus infection status. An earlier analysis of several hundred of the donors used high-throughput TCR beta sequencing to judge whether each TCR beta V gene segment behaved as functional or pseudogenic. Several DR-DQ haplotypes were handled as single units for association and clustering, since linkage in the cohort was strong. HLA typing covered class I and class II loci at four-digit resolution. All discovery cohort repertoires had been generated on a single sequencing platform. The number of donors typed differed by locus, with roughly 620-630 for A, B, C, DRB1 and DQB1, roughly 520 for DQA1, some 570 for DPA1, and 400 to 490 for DPB1. Rather than drawing on any new phenotypic data, the later analysis identified candidate immune exposures from TCR beta sequences and the way those sequences occurred across donors. The study aimed to test whether signatures of past pathogen exposure could be identified by cataloging public T cell receptors.

V has 3 bases trimmed and J has 4 bases trimmed; junction bases matching no gene number 5. CDR1 and CDR2, looked up from the germline V gene, are SGHRS and YFSETQ. The CDR3 spans 15 residues, from the cysteine through the phenylalanine. Of all the DNA, just the CDR3 is kept, 45 bases in frame from base 1. As concerns this clone: Its binding antigen is unknown. No clone much larger than this one lies a single base away; base qualities are absent.

The cohort was made up of roughly 670 healthy bone marrow donors. Cohort members were all nominally healthy when sampled, although unrecorded immune exposures were likely present. The donor tested CMV seropositive and was one of the 289 seropositive cohort members. Each donor provided a peripheral blood sample, and peripheral blood mononuclear cells were used for TCR beta sequencing. Genomic DNA extraction from the blood cell samples was performed with the Qiagen DNeasy Blood Extraction Kit. The protocol used for the library was the immunoSEQ multiplex PCR assay. A mixture of 60 forward primers for TCR Vbeta segments and 13 reverse primers for TCR Jbeta segments was used in the multiplex PCR. A multiplex PCR assay on genomic DNA amplified the CDR3 region of rearranged TCR beta genes. Amplified TCR beta libraries were sequenced as 87-base-pair reads on the Illumina HiSeq System. In the source study's methods: In a later analysis, some 80 million unique TCR beta chains were counted across the approximately 620 repertoires, and approximately 9.9 million of these chains were shared by at least two donors. A nearest-neighbor algorithm error-corrected the raw reads and collapsed the reads into unique sequences, merging closely related sequences to remove PCR and sequencing errors. To assign V, D and J gene segments, CDR3 sequences were aligned to IMGT reference sequences. Each retained sequence needed at least a six-nucleotide match to both a V gene segment and a J gene segment. Rearrangements were called productive when the CDR3 lacked stop codons and stayed in frame with V and J; all others were non-productive. Following IMGT convention, CDR3 was defined as the stretch from the second conserved V-encoded cysteine up to the conserved J-encoded phenylalanine. In an earlier analysis of 500 to 650 of the donors, sequences lacking an unambiguous match to a single V gene segment were excluded. An earlier analysis of approximately 590 of the donors classified V segments as functional when productive rearrangements were above 56.7% and as segregating when the standard deviation between donors was above 5%. A statistical classification framework was built for diagnosing cytomegalovirus status from the catalog of TCR beta chain sequences. V and J gene assignment, in a later analysis, came from comparing TCR nucleotide sequences with IMGT/GENE-DB human TR gene sequences. In a later analysis, CDR3 sequences and most-parsimonious VDJ recombination scenarios were assigned using the TCRdist pipeline. In a later analysis, each TCR beta chain was defined by its CDR3 amino acid sequence together with its V-gene family, and reads without a unique V-gene family were excluded. As a way to deal with suspected cross-contamination and a sequencing artifact, a later analysis dropped under 600 nucleotide sequences that were highly shared and had low generation probability. In a later analysis, a clonal expansion index was calculated for each public chain from normalized within-repertoire ranks of inferred template counts. In a later analysis, generation probabilities were computed using a VDJ recombination model fitted to out-of-frame rearrangements, and the results were checked against IGoR. In a later analysis, hypergeometric tests were used to score TCR-TCR, TCR-HLA and TCR-CMV co-occurrence, with a repertoire-size bias correction applied to TCR pairs. In a later analysis, false discovery rates were estimated by permuting HLA or CMV assignments 20 times. In a later analysis, co-occurring TCRs were grouped using DBSCAN, with TCRdist sequence similarity added in when clustering inside HLA-allele-positive subsets. Repertoires with fewer than 30,000 or more than 120,000 public chains, plus five repertoires with anomalous nucleotide sharing, were excluded from co-occurrence clustering. The table comes from immuneACCESS by way of TCRdb, which keeps in-frame sequences with V and J called. Part of the clones is missing from these tables; in studies checked, under half for an unresolved V gene and the rest for unknown reasons. That table furnishes V, J and clone size, whereas the DNA furnished D and trimming. The sample table contains about 130,000 clones; only one count was recorded for less than 80% of them. The ten largest clones represent approximately 3.8% of the sample.

The research as a whole found: A group of highly shared sequence variants was considered likely to be a technical artifact of the sequencing pipeline. In both the original and validation cohorts, the classifier was reported to diagnose cytomegalovirus status with high specificity and sensitivity. According to a later analysis, most CMV-associated TCR beta chains appeared to be HLA-restricted, and the HLA associations seemed to be driven largely by CMV exposure. CMV serostatus was the only immune exposure information available for the cohort. Because some donors lacked HLA typing at each locus, the association tests relied only on the typed subset. The study listed 164 TCR beta chains as associated with cytomegalovirus. Sequencing depth was assumed to be roughly uniform across donors in the presence/absence analyses, though that assumption may not hold. Several of the top co-occurrence clusters appeared to be linked to parvovirus B19, influenza, CMV and Epstein-Barr virus, according to a later analysis. Roughly 15 rarely observed V segments, including chromosome 9 orphons, were excluded from the earlier analysis of about 500 of the donors because counts were too low. V-gene and J-gene trimming of TCR beta chains was associated with a missense DCLRE1C variant in a later genetic analysis, and the association was replicated in an independent cohort. A further reported finding was that TCR beta sequences accurately predicted the HLA-A and HLA-B alleles for most subjects in the first cohort. In a later genetic analysis, fewer N-insertions in productive TCRs were reported among donors in an Asian-associated ancestry cluster than the approximately 630-donor mean. Only TCR beta chains were sequenced in this cohort, and the absence of alpha or paired-chain data limited detectable features. It was suggested by the authors that the approach could potentially be generalized to other disease states and immunological phenotypes. An earlier analysis of some 590 of the donors showed that most TCR beta V segments appeared in productive rearrangements either about 87% or about 30% of the time, which broadly matched IMGT annotations. In a later analysis, some 17,000 TCR beta sequences were associated with specific HLA alleles at a false discovery rate of 0.05. In a later analysis, HLA-associated TCR beta chains showed more clonal expansion and lower generation probabilities than non-associated chains that were equally common. Correlated functional status among segregating V segments might reflect linkage disequilibrium, but an unknown experimental factor could not be ruled out. In vitro tests confirmed that three of the cytomegalovirus-associated TCR beta chains recognize cytomegalovirus antigens. In a later analysis, the rate of TCR association differed among HLA loci, with DRB1 alleles having the most associated TCRs and HLA-C alleles having the fewest. The 87-base-pair reads could not distinguish some IMGT-functional V segments, including TRBV6-2 and TRBV6-3, so those segments were excluded. While some public TCRs were present in many individuals, most TCR sequences turned up only very rarely across donors. When HLA alleles, especially DR and DQ, strongly co-occurred, TCR associations were difficult to assign to individual alleles.

The rearrangement combines TRBV5-1 with TRBJ2-3; TRBD1 lines up with 10 middle nucleotides. This TCR came from a man aged 35 to 55 in good health and CMV-seropositive. The sample consisted of PBMCs. The DNA reads as follows: TGCGCCAGCAGCTCGGGACAGGGGAGGGCAGATACGCAGTATTTT. Translated, this gives CASSSGQGRADTQYF.